Listed below are T cell receptor beta chains from one sample, sequenced in a study of siplizumab effects on memory and regulatory T cells. TCRdb's table, derived via immunoSEQ multiplex PCR, lists solely in-frame clones and lacks some. The table lists over 65,000 clones, approximately 93% of them singletons. Sequencing was performed on CD8+ T cells sorted from blood. Source of these receptors: a human donor in good health. The CDR3 runs from the conserved cysteine through the conserved F or W. A D gene is named only where the DNA matches it firmly. A clone size is listed for some rows: how often the clone was seen (once, few, many), or a class if it is expanded.

cdr3_nt	cdr3_aa	v_call	j_call	d_call	clone_size
TGTGCCAGCAGCGGAGGGGGCGACGGTGAAAAACTGTTTTTT	CASSGGGDGEKLFF	TRBV5-6	TRBJ1-4	TRBD1	.
TGTGCCAGCAGTCCAGGGGGCGTAGTTAGCGCAACTAATGAAAAACTGTTTTTT	CASSPGGVVSATNEKLFF	TRBV27	TRBJ1-4	TRBD1	once
TGTGCCTGGACTGCAGACTCCCAGGGTATCGGCTATGGCTACACCTTC	CAWTADSQGIGYGYTF	TRBV30	TRBJ1-2	.	.
TGTGCCAGCAGTGTACTAGCGGGGGCCCACAATGAGCAGTTCTTC	CASSVLAGAHNEQFF	TRBV6-5	TRBJ2-1	TRBD2	once
TGTGCCAGCAGTTCCCTAGGGGGGGGCCGCGGCTACACCTTC	CASSSLGGGRGYTF	TRBV27	TRBJ1-2	.	.
TGTGCCAGCAGTATAGAATCTAGCACAGATACGCAGTATTTT	CASSIESSTDTQYF	TRBV6-4	TRBJ2-3	.	.
TGTGCCAGCAGCAGAGGGACTAGTTCGGAGCAGTACTTC	CASSRGTSSEQYF	TRBV9	TRBJ2-7	TRBD2	.
TGTGCCAGCAGCGTAGCAGACAACAATGAGCAGTTCTTC	CASSVADNNEQFF	TRBV9	TRBJ2-1	.	.
TGCAGCGTGTACCATAGGACAGGGGGCGCGAATGAGCAGTTCTTC	CSVYHRTGGANEQFF	TRBV29-1	TRBJ2-1	TRBD1	.
TGTGCCAGTAGTTTGGGACGTCTCGGAGCTTTCTTT	CASSLGRLGAFF	TRBV19	TRBJ1-1	.	.
TGTGCCAGCAGCCCAGGGCCGTACACCGGGGAGCTGTTTTTT	CASSPGPYTGELFF	TRBV7-3	TRBJ2-2	.	.
TGTGCCAGCAGCTTCCCAGACAGGGGGAACACTGAAGCTTTCTTT	CASSFPDRGNTEAFF	TRBV5-5	TRBJ1-1	TRBD1	once
TGTGCCAGCAGCGTTAGCGGGGGTCCCTACGAGCAGTACTTC	CASSVSGGPYEQYF	TRBV6-1	TRBJ2-7	TRBD2	.
TGTGCCACCAGCAGAGAAAAAGCGACAGCTGCGGAGACCCAGTACTTC	CATSREKATAAETQYF	TRBV15	TRBJ2-5	.	.
TGTGCCAGCAGCCCTACTGGGGGCCCCACTGAAGCTTTCTTT	CASSPTGGPTEAFF	TRBV5-4	TRBJ1-1	.	.
TGTGCCAGCAGCTTAGAGTCAGCCGGGGAGCTGTTTTTT	CASSLESAGELFF	TRBV7-9	TRBJ2-2	.	.
TGCGCCAGCAGCCAATTCCTTCAGGGGGCGGCGTACGAGCAGTACTTC	CASSQFLQGAAYEQYF	TRBV4-1	TRBJ2-7	TRBD1	.
TGCGCCAGCAGCCAAGATCGGGGGACCTACGAGCAGTACTTC	CASSQDRGTYEQYF	TRBV4-1	TRBJ2-7	.	.
TGTGCCAGCAGCTTGGGGGGATCTGGGGAGACCCAGTACTTC	CASSLGGSGETQYF	TRBV5-4	TRBJ2-5	.	.
TGTGCCAGCAGCTTAATGTGTACAACCTACGAGCAGTACTTC	CASSLMCTTYEQYF	TRBV7-2	TRBJ2-7	.	.
TGTGCCTGGGAGGGACTCCTATACACCGGGGAGCTGTTTTTT	CAWEGLLYTGELFF	TRBV30	TRBJ2-2	.	.
TGTGCCAGCAGTTACTCGCCGGGACAGGGGGCCGACGAGCAGTACTTC	CASSYSPGQGADEQYF	TRBV6-5	TRBJ2-7	TRBD1	.
TGTGCCAGTAGTTCCGACAGCAACGAGCAGTACTTC	CASSSDSNEQYF	TRBV19	TRBJ2-7	.	once
TGTGCCAGCAGTTCCCCGGGACAGGGGGCCCACGAGCAGTACTTC	CASSSPGQGAHEQYF	TRBV25-1	TRBJ2-7	TRBD1	.
TGTGCCAGCAGATCACCGGGACAGGGCTACACTGAAGCTTTCTTT	CASRSPGQGYTEAFF	TRBV6-1	TRBJ1-1	TRBD1	.
TGTGCCAGCAGCGTAGAGGGCCCAGTAAACTATGGCTACACCTTC	CASSVEGPVNYGYTF	TRBV9	TRBJ1-2	.	once
TGTGCCAGCAGCTTAATTGCGACGCCACAAGAGACCCAGTACTTC	CASSLIATPQETQYF	TRBV7-9	TRBJ2-5	.	.
TGCGCCAGCAGCCAGACAGGGTCCTACGAGCAGTACTTC	CASSQTGSYEQYF	TRBV7-9	TRBJ2-7	TRBD1	few
TGTGCCAGCAGCTTAACTGGGACAGGTCCCTACGAGCAGTACTTC	CASSLTGTGPYEQYF	TRBV11-3	TRBJ2-7	TRBD1	.
TGTGCCAGCAGCCTAACAGGGGGCGTGGACACTGAAGCTTTCTTT	CASSLTGGVDTEAFF	TRBV5-4	TRBJ1-1	TRBD1	.
TGTGCCAGCAGTTCTGGGACTAGCGGGGGGCCCACGACCTTTGACTACAATGAGCAGTTCTTC	CASSSGTSGGPTTFDYNEQFF	TRBV6-8	TRBJ2-1	TRBD2	.
TGTGCCAGCAGCTCCCCTTGGGCGGGGGTCCTCCGCAATGAGCAGTTCTTC	CASSSPWAGVLRNEQFF	TRBV5-4	TRBJ2-1	TRBD2	.
TGTGCCAGCAGCGTAGTTCTGGGGGCGGGTGAAGCTTTCTTT	CASSVVLGAGEAFF	TRBV9	TRBJ1-1	.	once
TGCGCCAGCAGCCAGAACAGGGAGGAGCAGTTCTTC	CASSQNREEQFF	TRBV4-1	TRBJ2-1	.	.
TGTGCCAGCAGCTTGTCTCTACCTGCCTCCTACAATGAGCAGTTCTTC	CASSLSLPASYNEQFF	TRBV7-8	TRBJ2-1	.	.
TGTGCCAGCAGTAAGGCCGGGACTAGCGGAAATTCACCCCAAGAGACCCAGTACTTC	CASSKAGTSGNSPQETQYF	TRBV7-2	TRBJ2-5	TRBD2	.
TGTGCCAGCAGTAACAGGTATCTGAACACTGAAGCTTTCTTT	CASSNRYLNTEAFF	TRBV6-5	TRBJ1-1	.	.
TGTGCCACCAGCAGAGATAATGGGGATGAAAAACTGTTTTTT	CATSRDNGDEKLFF	TRBV15	TRBJ1-4	.	.
TGCAGCGTTGAAGCATCGGTAGACACGACCTACGAGCAGTACTTC	CSVEASVDTTYEQYF	TRBV29-1	TRBJ2-7	.	.
TGTGCCAGCAGTTACATAGCCGGGACAGGGAATTCACCCCTCCACTTT	CASSYIAGTGNSPLHF	TRBV6-5	TRBJ1-6	TRBD1	medium-sized